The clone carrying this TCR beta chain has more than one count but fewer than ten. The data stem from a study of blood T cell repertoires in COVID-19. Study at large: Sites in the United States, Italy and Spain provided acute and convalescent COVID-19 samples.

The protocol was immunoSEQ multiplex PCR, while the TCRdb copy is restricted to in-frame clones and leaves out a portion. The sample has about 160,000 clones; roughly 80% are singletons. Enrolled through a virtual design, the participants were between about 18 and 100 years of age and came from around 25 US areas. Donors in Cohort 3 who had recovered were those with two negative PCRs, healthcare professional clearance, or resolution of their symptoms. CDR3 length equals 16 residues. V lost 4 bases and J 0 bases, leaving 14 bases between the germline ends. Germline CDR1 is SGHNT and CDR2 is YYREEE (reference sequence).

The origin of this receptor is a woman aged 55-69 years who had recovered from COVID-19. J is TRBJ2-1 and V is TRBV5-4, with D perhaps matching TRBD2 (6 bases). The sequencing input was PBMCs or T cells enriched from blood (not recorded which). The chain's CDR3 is CASSPGAGGSYNEQFF. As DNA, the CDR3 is TGTGCCAGCAGCCCGGGAGCGGGTGGCTCCTACAATGAGCAGTTCTTC.